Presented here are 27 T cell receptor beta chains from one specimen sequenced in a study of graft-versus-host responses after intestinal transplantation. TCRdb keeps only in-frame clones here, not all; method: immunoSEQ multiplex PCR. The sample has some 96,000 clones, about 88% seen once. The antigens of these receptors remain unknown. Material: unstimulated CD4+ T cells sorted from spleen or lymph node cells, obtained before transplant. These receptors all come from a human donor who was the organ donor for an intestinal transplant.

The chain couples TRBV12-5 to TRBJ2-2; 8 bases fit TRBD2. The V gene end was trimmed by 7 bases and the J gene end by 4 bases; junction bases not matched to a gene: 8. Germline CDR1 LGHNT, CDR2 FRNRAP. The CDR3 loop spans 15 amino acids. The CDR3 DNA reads TGTGCTAGTGCTCTCTACGGGGGGGCCACCGGGGAGCTGTTTTTT. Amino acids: CASALYGGATGELFF.

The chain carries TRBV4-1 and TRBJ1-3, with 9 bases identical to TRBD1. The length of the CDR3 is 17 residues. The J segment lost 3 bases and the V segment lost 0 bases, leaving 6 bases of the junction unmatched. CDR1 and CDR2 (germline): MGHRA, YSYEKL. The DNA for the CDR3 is TGCGCCAGCAGCCAAGATCCAGACAGGGGGTTTGGAAACACCATATATTTT. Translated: CASSQDPDRGFGNTIYF.

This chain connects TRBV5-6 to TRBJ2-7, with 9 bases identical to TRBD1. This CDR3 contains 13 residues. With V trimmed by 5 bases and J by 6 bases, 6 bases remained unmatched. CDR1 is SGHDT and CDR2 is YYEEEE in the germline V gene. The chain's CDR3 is CASSFTGGVEQYF. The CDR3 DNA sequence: TGTGCCAGCAGTTTTACAGGGGGCGTCGAGCAGTACTTC.

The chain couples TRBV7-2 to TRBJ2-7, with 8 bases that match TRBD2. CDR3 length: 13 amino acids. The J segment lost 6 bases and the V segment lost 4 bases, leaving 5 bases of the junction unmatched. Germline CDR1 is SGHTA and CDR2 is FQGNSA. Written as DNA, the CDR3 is TGTGCCAGCAGCTCCGTAGCGGGGAGCGAGCAGTACTTC. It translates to CASSSVAGSEQYF.

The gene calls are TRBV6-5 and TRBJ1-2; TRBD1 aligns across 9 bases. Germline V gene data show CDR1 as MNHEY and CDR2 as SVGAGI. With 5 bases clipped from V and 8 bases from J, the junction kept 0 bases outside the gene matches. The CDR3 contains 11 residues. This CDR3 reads CASSTGGGYTF. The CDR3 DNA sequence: TGTGCCAGCAGTACAGGGGGCGGCTACACCTTC.

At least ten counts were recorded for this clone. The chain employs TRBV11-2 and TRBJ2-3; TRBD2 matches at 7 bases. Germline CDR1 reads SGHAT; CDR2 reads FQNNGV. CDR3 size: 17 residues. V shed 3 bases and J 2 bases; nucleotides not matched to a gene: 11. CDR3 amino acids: CASSFSGTGGPTDTQYF. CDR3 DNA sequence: TGTGCCAGCAGCTTCTCCGGGACGGGGGGACCCACAGATACGCAGTATTTT. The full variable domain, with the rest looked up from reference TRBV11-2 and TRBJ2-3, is EAGVAQSPRYKIIEKRQSVAFWCNPISGHATLYWYQQILGQGPKLLIQFQNNGVVDDSQLPKDRFSAERLKGVDSTLKIQPAKLEDSAVYLCASSFSGTGGPTDTQYFGPGTRLTVL.

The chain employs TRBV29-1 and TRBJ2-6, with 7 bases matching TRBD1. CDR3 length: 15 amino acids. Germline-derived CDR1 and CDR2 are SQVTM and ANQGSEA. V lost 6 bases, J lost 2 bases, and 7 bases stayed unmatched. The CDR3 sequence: CSVSGGRAGANVLTF. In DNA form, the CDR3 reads TGCAGCGTGTCAGGGGGAAGGGCTGGGGCCAACGTCCTGACTTTC.

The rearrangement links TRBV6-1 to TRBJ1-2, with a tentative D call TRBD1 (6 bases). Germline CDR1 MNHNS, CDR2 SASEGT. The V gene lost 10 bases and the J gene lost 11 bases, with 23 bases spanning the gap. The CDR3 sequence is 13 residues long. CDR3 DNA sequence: TGTGCCACCAGGGGCATCTCAGACAGGTTTTACACCTTC. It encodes CATRGISDRFYTF.

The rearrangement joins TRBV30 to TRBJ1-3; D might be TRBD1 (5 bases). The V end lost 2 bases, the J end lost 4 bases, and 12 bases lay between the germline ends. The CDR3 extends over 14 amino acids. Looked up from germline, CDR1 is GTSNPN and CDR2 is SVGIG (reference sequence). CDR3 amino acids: CAWSLSRVGNTIYF. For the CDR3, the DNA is TGTGCCTGGAGTTTATCCAGGGTCGGAAACACCATATATTTT. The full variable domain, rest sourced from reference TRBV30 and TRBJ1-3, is SQTIHQWPATLVQPVGSPLSLECTVEGTSNPNLYWYRQAAGRGLQLLFYSVGIGQISSEVPQNLSASRPQDRQFILSSKKLLLSDSGFYLCAWSLSRVGNTIYFGEGSWLTVV.

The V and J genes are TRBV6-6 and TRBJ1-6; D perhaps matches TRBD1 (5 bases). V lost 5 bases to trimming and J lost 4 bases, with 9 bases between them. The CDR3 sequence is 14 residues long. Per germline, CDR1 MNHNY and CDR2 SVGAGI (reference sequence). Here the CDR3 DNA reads TGTGCCAGCAGTGATGGGGGATATAATTCACCCCTCCACTTT. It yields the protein CASSDGGYNSPLHF.

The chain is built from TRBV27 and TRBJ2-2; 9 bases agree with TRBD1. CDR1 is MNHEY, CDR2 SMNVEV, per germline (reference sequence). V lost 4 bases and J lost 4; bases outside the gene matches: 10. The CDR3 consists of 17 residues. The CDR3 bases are TGTGCCAGCAGTTCCCTGGGACAGGGAATATCCACCGGGGAGCTGTTTTTT. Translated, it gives CASSSLGQGISTGELFF.

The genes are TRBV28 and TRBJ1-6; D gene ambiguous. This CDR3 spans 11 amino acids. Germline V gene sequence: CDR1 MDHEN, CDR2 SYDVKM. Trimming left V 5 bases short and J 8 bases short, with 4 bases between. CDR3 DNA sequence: TGTGCCAGCAGTGGGGATTCACCCCTCCACTTT. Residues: CASSGDSPLHF.

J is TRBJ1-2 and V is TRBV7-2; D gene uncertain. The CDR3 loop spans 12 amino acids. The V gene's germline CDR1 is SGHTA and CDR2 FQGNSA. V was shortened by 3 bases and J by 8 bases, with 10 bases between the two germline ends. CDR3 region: CASSFFGYGYTF. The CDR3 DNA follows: TGTGCCAGCAGCTTCTTCGGGTACGGCTACACCTTC.

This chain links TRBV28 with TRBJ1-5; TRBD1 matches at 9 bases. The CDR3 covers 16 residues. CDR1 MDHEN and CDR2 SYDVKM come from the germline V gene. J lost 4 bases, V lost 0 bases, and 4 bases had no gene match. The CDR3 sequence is CASSLWSGTGNQPQHF. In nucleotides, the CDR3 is TGTGCCAGCAGTTTATGGTCGGGGACAGGGAATCAGCCCCAGCATTTT.

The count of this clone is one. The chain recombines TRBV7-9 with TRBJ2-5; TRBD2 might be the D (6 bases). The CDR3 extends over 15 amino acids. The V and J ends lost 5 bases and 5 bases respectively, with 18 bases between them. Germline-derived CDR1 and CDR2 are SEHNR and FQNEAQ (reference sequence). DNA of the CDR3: TGTGCCAGCAGCGACCGGGAGCCGGGTTGGGAGACCCAGTACTTC. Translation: CASSDREPGWETQYF. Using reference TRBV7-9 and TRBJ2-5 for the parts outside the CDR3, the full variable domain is DTGVSQNPRHKITKRGQNVTFRCDPISEHNRLYWYRQTLGQGPEFLTYFQNEAQLEKSRLLSDRFSAERPKGSFSTLEIQRTEQGDSAMYLCASSDREPGWETQYFGPGTRLLVL.

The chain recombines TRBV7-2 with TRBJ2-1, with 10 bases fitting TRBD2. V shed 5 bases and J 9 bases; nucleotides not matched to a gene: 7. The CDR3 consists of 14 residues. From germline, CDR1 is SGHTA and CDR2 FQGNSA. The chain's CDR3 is CASSPTSGVSEQFF. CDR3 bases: TGTGCCAGCAGCCCAACTAGCGGGGTGAGTGAGCAGTTCTTC.

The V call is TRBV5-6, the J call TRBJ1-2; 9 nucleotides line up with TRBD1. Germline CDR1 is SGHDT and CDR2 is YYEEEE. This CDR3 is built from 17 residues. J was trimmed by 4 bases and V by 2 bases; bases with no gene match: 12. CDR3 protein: CASSFEGTGQKIYGYTF. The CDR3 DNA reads TGTGCCAGCAGCTTCGAGGGGACAGGGCAGAAGATCTATGGCTACACCTTC.

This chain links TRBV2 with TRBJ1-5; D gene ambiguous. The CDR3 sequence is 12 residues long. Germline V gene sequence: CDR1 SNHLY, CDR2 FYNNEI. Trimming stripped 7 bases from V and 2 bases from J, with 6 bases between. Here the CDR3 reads CASNGGNQPQHF. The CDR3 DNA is TGTGCCAGCAATGGTGGCAATCAGCCCCAGCATTTT.

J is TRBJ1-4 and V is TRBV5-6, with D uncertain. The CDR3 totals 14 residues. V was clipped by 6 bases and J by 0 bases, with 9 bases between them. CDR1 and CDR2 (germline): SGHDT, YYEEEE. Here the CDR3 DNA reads TGTGCCAGCACCGGTTTAGCAACTAATGAAAAACTGTTTTTT. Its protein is CASTGLATNEKLFF.

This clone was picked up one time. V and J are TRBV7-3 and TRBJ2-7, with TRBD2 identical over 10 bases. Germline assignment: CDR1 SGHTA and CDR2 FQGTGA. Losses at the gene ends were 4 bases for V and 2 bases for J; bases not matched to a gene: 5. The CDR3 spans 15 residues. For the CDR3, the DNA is TGTGCCAGCAGCTGGGGAAGCGGGGGGGCCTACGAGCAGTACTTC. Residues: CASSWGSGGAYEQYF. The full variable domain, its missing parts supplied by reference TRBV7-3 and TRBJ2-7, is GAGVSQTPSNKVTEKGKYVELRCDPISGHTALYWYRQSLGQGPEFLIYFQGTGAADDSGLPNDRFFAVRPEGSVSTLKIQRTERGDSAVYLCASSWGSGGAYEQYFGPGTRLTVT.

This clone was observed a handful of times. The CDR3 sequence is CAISDDRGRSNQPQHF. The CDR3 region has the DNA TGTGCCATCAGTGATGACAGGGGAAGAAGCAATCAGCCCCAGCATTTT. This chain uses TRBV10-3 with TRBJ1-5, with 8 bases aligning to TRBD1. The V segment lost 3 bases and the J segment 1 base; nucleotides outside the gene matches: 5. Germline V lookup: CDR1 ENHRY, CDR2 SYGVKD. The CDR3 has 16 amino acids.

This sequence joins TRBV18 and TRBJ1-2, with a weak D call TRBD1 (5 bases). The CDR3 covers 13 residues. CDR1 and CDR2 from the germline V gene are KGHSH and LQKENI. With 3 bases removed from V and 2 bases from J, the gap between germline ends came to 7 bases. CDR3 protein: CASSPGDNYGYTF. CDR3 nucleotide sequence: TGTGCCAGCTCACCGGGGGACAACTATGGCTACACCTTC.

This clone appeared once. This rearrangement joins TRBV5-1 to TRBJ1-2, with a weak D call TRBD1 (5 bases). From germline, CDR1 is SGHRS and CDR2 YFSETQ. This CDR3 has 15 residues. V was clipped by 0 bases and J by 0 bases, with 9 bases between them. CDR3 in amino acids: CASSLGGTSNYGYTF. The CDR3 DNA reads TGCGCCAGCAGCTTGGGGGGGACGTCTAACTATGGCTACACCTTC.

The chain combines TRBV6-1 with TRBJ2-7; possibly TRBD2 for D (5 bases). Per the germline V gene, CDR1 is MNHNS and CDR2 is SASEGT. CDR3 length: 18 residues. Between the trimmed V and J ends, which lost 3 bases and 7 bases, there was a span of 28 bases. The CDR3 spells CASSDLQPSSRRLMEQYF. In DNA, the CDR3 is TGTGCCAGCAGTGATTTACAACCCTCCAGTAGGAGGTTAATGGAGCAGTACTTC.

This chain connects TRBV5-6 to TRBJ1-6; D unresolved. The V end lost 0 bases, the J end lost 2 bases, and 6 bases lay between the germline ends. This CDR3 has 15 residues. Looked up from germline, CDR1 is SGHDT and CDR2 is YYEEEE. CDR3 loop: CASSLAKAYNSPLHF. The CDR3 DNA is TGTGCCAGCAGCTTGGCCAAGGCCTATAATTCACCCCTCCACTTT.

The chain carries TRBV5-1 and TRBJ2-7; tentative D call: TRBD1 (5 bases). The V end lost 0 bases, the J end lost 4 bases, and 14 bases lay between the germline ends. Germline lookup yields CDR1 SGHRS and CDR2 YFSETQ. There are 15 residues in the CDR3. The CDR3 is CASSLADSQGYEQYF. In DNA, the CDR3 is TGCGCCAGCAGCTTGGCCGATTCCCAGGGTTACGAGCAGTACTTC.

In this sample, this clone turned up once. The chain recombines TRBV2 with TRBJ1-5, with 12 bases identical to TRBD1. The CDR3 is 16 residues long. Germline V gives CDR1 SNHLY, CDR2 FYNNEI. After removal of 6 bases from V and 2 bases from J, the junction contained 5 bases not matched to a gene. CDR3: CASSLGQGARNQPQHF. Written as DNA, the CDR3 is TGTGCCAGCAGCCTGGGACAGGGGGCACGCAATCAGCCCCAGCATTTT.